This T cell receptor (beta chain) was retrieved from a study of T cell repertoires in cytomegalovirus infection. In the study overall: It was the public TCR beta signatures that indicated both CMV infection and matching HLA type.

The study's findings and limits: It was HLA-C-restricted CMV-specific TCR beta clonotypes that dominated the response ex vivo.

The CDR3 has 16 residues. Trimming pared 3 bases from V and 4 bases from J, leaving 20 bases between. The V gene's germline CDR1 is SGHDT and CDR2 YYEEEE. TCRdb used MiXCR to reprocess the reads, holding one entry per CDR3 protein. The table lists roughly 570,000 distinct CDR3 sequences, around 40% of them singletons. For this clonotype: Its antigen is not known.

This rearrangement joins TRBV5-6 to TRBJ2-7, with D maybe TRBD1 (6 bases). The sequencing here drew on cultured PBMCs, taken from culture after CMV antigen stimulation. This TCR came from a human donor in good health (CMV status not recorded). Some clones in this sample may be carry-over from other donors' samples. The CDR3 DNA is TGTGCCAGCAGCTCAACGATGGGCAGGGGCCGGTACGAGCAGTACTTC. Translated, it gives CASSSTMGRGRYEQYF.